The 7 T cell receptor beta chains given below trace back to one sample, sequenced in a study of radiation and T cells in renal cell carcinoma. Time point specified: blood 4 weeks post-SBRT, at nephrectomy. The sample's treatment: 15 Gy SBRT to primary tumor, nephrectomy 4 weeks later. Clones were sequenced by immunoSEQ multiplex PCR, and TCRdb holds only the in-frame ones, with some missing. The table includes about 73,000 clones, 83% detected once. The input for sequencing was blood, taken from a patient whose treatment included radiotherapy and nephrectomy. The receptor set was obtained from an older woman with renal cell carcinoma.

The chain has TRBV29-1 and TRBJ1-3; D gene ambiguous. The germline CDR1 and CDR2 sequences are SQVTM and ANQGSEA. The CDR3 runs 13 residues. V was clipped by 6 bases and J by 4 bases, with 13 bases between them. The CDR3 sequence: CSVGISGGNTIYF. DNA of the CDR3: TGCAGCGTAGGGATCTCGGGAGGAAACACCATATATTTT. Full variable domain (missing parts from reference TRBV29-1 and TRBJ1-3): SAVISQKPSRDICQRGTSLTIQCQVDSQVTMMFWYRQQPGQSLTLIATANQGSEATYESGFVIDKFPISRPNLTFSTLTVSNMSPEDSSIYLCSVGISGGNTIYFGEGSWLTVV.

DNA for the CDR3: TGTGCCAGCAGCCGTAATGTCCTGAACACCGGGGAGCTGTTTTTT. It yields the protein CASSRNVLNTGELFF. V usage is TRBV6-5 and J usage is TRBJ2-2; D is unclear. Germline lookup yields CDR1 MNHEY and CDR2 SVGAGI. Trimming left V 6 bases short and J 1 base short, with 12 bases between. CDR3 size: 15 residues.

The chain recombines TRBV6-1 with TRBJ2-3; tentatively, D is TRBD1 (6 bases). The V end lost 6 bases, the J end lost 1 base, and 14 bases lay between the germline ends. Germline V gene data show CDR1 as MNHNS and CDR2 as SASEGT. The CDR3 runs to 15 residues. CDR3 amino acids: CASRTGVGGTDTQYF. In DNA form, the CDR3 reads TGTGCCAGCAGGACAGGCGTGGGGGGCACAGATACGCAGTATTTT.

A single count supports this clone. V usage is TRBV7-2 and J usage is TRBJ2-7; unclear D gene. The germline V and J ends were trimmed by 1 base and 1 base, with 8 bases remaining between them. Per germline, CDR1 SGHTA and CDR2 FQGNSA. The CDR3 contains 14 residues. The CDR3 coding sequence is TGTGCCAGCAGCTTAGGATCGGTTTCCTACGAGCAGTACTTC. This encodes CASSLGSVSYEQYF.

For the CDR3, the DNA is TGTGCCACCAGCAGAGATTTGGGAAGGCGGGAAGGGCAGTACTTC. Its translation: CATSRDLGRREGQYF. The genes are TRBV15 and TRBJ2-7; D is perhaps TRBD2 (6 bases). Germline V gene lookup returns CDR1 LNHNV and CDR2 YYDKDF (reference sequence). V lost 0 bases and J lost 9, with 18 bases in between. The CDR3 runs 15 residues.

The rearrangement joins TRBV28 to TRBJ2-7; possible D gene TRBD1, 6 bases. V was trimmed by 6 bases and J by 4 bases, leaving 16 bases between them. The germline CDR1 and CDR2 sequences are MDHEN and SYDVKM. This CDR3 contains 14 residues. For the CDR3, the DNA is TGTGCCAGCAGACTACAGGGTCCTGGATACGAGCAGTACTTC. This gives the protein CASRLQGPGYEQYF.

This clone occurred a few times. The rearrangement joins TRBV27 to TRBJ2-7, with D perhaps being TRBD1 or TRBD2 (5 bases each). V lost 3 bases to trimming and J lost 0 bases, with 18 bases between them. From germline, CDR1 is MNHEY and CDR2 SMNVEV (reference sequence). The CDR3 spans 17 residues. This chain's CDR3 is CASSFRDPDWSSYEQYF. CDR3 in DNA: TGTGCCAGCAGTTTCCGGGACCCCGATTGGAGCTCCTACGAGCAGTACTTC.